What follows are 2 T cell receptor beta chains derived from one specimen sequenced in a study of blood T cell repertoires in COVID-19. Assay used: immunoSEQ multiplex PCR; TCRdb lists only in-frame clones, some missing. Here the sample spans over 85,000 clones, roughly 89% being singletons. The sample was peripheral blood. These TCRs come from a human donor with COVID-19, enrolled during active disease. The donor label of this sample is uncertain.

The genes are TRBV2 and TRBJ2-1; 9 nucleotides align to TRBD2. Per the germline V gene, CDR1 is SNHLY and CDR2 is FYNNEI. The CDR3 consists of 13 residues. The V segment lost 5 bases and the J segment 8 bases; nucleotides outside the gene matches: 4. CDR3 region: CASSLAGVDEQFF. The CDR3 DNA reads TGTGCCAGCAGTTTAGCGGGAGTCGATGAGCAGTTCTTC.

The rearrangement links TRBV11-3 to TRBJ2-2; 10 nucleotides line up with TRBD2. The CDR3 covers 17 residues. The J segment lost 3 bases and the V segment lost 4 bases, leaving 8 bases of the junction unmatched. The V gene's germline CDR1 is SGHNT and CDR2 YENEEA. CDR3 residues: CASSWGRTSGDTGELFF. The CDR3 nucleotides are TGTGCCAGCAGCTGGGGACGGACTAGCGGTGACACCGGGGAGCTGTTTTTT.